This T cell receptor beta chain was identified during a study of T cell responses to AZD1222 COVID-19 vaccine. The germline CDR1 and CDR2 sequences are LNHDA and SQIVND (reference sequence). This CDR3 spans 14 amino acids. Trimming shortened V by 2 bases and J by 1 base, and 8 bases separated the two germline ends. Study-wide points: There were repertoire samples only from the period after the peak T cell response. A rise in Spike-specific TCR breadth and depth followed two AZD1222 doses. At baseline, just five to seven AZD1222 recipients tested seropositive.

A single count supports this clone. Its antigen remains unknown. Sequenced by immunoSEQ multiplex PCR; TCRdb stores in-frame clones only, minus some. The data contain approximately 190,000 clones, around 87% of them singletons. The material was peripheral blood, obtained on day 0 of MenACWY control vaccination. The rearrangement links TRBV19 to TRBJ2-5, with D possibly TRBD2 on 6 matching bases. This receptor was taken from an adult in good health. The CDR3 DNA reads TGTGCCAGTAGTATACCTAGCGTCCAAGAGACCCAGTACTTC. The encoded protein is CASSIPSVQETQYF.